The text below deals with one TCR beta chain. No antigen is known for it. CD4+ cells yielded CD45RA+ naive and CD45RA-negative memory subsets. The entry originates in a study of shared clonotypes between healthy human individuals. General study results and limits: The represented genetic and exposure-history diversity was limited by the small number of donors.

The repertoire was sequenced with immunoSEQ multiplex PCR; TCRdb's copy has only in-frame clones and lacks some. The data show nearly 1,000,000 clones, with 70% to 85% seen just once and about 1.5% held by the top ten. The clonotype was recovered from a man younger than 35 in good health. Sequencing was done on a sample of memory CD4+ T cells sorted from blood. As for subset: CD45RA-negative fraction.

This CDR3 reads CASSSGTGTDTQYF. CDR3 DNA: TGTGCCAGCAGTTCCGGGACAGGCACAGATACGCAGTATTTT. V usage is TRBV2 and J usage is TRBJ2-3, with 7 bases matching TRBD1. Germline values: CDR1 SNHLY, CDR2 FYNNEI. Trimming cost V 5 bases and J 1 base; bases outside gene matches: 3. CDR3 length: 14 residues.